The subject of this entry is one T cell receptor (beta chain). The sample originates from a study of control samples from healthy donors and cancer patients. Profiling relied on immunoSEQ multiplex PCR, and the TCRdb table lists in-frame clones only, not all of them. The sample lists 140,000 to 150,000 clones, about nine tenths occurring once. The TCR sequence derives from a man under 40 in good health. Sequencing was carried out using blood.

The CDR3 DNA reads as TGTGCCAGCAGCTTAGGGGAAGCTAACTATGGCTACACCTTC. It codes for CASSLGEANYGYTF. This sequence joins TRBV11-2 and TRBJ1-2; no clear D. The germline V and J ends were trimmed by 1 base and 0 bases, with 6 bases remaining between them. The CDR3 contains 14 residues. CDR1 is SGHAT and CDR2 is FQNNGV in the germline V gene.